This entry concerns a single TCR beta chain. What it binds is not known. Deletions cut 4 bases from V and 8 bases from J, with 17 bases between. Germline lookup yields CDR1 DFQATT and CDR2 SNEGSKA (reference sequence). This CDR3 is built from 13 residues. Multiplex touch-down PCR with TRB-A/B primers amplified rearranged V-D-J TRB sequences. TCRdb reprocessed the multiplex PCR reads via MiXCR and lists one record per CDR3 protein. The table shows 13,000 or so distinct CDR3 sequences, with roughly 24% occurring only once. The template was genomic DNA from peripheral blood, not RNA. The sample is drawn from a study of T cell repertoires in aging, cancer and after chemotherapy. Across the study: Healthy donor repertoires were recorded over several months to years and showed clear clonal overlap.

Study-wide results and limits: Compared with age-matched healthy donors, untreated hematological or solid cancer patients showed higher blood TCR clonality. Across the chemotherapy interval, each cancer cohort showed higher median generation probability, suggesting thymic rebound.

This clonotype was obtained from a human donor in good health. The rearrangement uses TRBV20-1 and TRBJ1-2; D is undetermined. Sequenced material: blood. CDR3 DNA: TGCAGTGCTATCGACCCCGGGGTACGGGGCTACACCTTC. This gives the protein CSAIDPGVRGYTF.